This TCR beta chain was obtained from a study of T cell responses to AZD1222 COVID-19 vaccine (dated by TCRdb to 2020 to 2022). Regarding the complete study: A total of 230 to 250 trial participants underwent TCR sequencing, of whom 200 to 220 had received two doses of AZD1222 and around 25 had received two doses of the MenACWY control vaccine. Trial participants were enrolled into age subgroups of 18-55, 56-69 and 70-plus years, which contained around 150, 29 and 61 TCR-sequenced participants, respectively.

The CDR3 regions of human TCRbeta chains were analyzed by immunosequencing. The study's own analysis went as follows. Repertoire TCRs were checked for matches against a reference library of SARS-CoV-2-specific TCRs that had been generated using the MIRA antigen-specificity platform. Breadth was defined as the fraction of unique TCRs that were SARS-CoV-2-associated. Depth was defined as the fraction of total T cells that were SARS-CoV-2-associated. Each spike-specific TCR was assigned to its reactive spike region and to a CD4 or CD8 class using the MIRA data. Log10-transformed breadth and depth values were compared by one-way ANOVA with Sidak's multiple comparisons tests. TCRdb mirrors the immuneACCESS table, restricted to in-frame sequences. Some clones are absent from its copies; in checked studies, under half trace to an unresolved V gene, and the reason for the others is unknown. D and trimming come from the DNA, and the V and J calls and clone size come from that table. The table for this sample lists 130,000 to 150,000 clones; approximately 78% of them were counted only once. The leading ten clones occupy around 4.1% of the sample.

The time point label for this specimen denotes: baseline before first vaccination. The meaning of the sample's treatment or condition label: meningococcal conjugate vaccine given as trial control. Samples from vaccinated people were obtained from the UK trials COV001 and COV002, which included a single-blind randomized controlled phase 2/3 trial of AZD1222 (ChAdOx1 nCoV-19) in healthy adults. For TCRbeta chain sequencing, PBMC samples were collected from trial participants at day 0 and at day 28 after the second dose. CDR1 SGHRS and CDR2 YFSETQ were looked up in the germline V gene. V has 5 bases trimmed and J has 5 bases trimmed; junction bases matching no gene number 14. The CDR3 runs 16 residues from the cysteine to the phenylalanine. Of the read, only the CDR3 DNA is kept; its 48 bases are in frame from base 1. Of note for this clone: Its antigen specificity is not known. No base qualities exist here, and no much larger clone lies one base off it.

Study-level results and caveats: After two AZD1222 doses, both the breadth and the depth of spike-specific TCRs were significantly higher than at day 0 and than in MenACWY recipients. Reportedly, close to half of the unique spike-specific TCRs recognized epitopes lying outside the regions that are mutated in the B.1.351 and B.1.1.7 variants. Participants were mostly white British and included more females than males, and it was suggested by the authors that clonal diversity may have been underestimated. In the small 56-69-year group, the increase in depth fell short of significance, most likely because of low power. Conclusions about previously exposed vaccinees are limited, since just 5 or 6 AZD1222 recipients were seropositive for SARS-CoV-2 at baseline. Because no day 14 peak-response samples were available, repertoires were characterized only after the peak T cell response. The whole spike protein was spanned by vaccine-associated CD4 TCRs, and dominant responses were seen in regions 160-218 and 743-854.

This specimen was peripheral blood, taken on day 0 of MenACWY control vaccination. The rearrangement joined TRBV5-1 to TRBJ1-2; TRBD1 aligns with 8 central bases. This receptor was identified in an adult in good health. The CDR3 corresponds to CASRTGTGSGRYGYTF. The nucleotide sequence reads as follows: TGCGCCAGCAGGACCGGGACAGGTAGTGGGCGGTATGGCTACACCTTC.